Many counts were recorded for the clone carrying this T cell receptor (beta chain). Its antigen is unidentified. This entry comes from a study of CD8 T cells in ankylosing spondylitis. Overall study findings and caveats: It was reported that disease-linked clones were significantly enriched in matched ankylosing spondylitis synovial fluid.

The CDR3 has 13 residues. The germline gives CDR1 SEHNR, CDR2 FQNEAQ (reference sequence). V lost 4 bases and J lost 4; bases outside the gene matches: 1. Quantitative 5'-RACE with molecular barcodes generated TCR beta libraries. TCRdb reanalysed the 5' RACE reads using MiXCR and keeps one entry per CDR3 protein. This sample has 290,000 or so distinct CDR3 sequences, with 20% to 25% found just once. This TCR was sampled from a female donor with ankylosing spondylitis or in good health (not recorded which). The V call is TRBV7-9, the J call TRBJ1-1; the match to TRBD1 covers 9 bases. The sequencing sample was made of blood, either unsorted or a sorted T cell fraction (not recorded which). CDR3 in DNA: TGTGCCAGCAGCTGGGGACAGGGCACTGAAGCTTTCTTT. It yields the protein CASSWGQGTEAFF.